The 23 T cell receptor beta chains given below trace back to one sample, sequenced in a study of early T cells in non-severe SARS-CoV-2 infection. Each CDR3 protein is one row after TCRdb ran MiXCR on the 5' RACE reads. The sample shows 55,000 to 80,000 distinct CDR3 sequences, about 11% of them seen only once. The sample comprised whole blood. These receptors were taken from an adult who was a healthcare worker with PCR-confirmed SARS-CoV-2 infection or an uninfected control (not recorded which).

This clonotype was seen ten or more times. CDR3 in DNA: TGTGCCAGCAGCTGGGACGATCGCTACGAGCAGTACTTC. It is translated as CASSWDDRYEQYF. The chain links TRBV3-1 to TRBJ2-7; D might be TRBD1 or TRBD2, each matching 5 bases. Trimming shortened V by 5 bases and J by 3 bases, and 11 bases separated the two germline ends. Looked up from germline, CDR1 is LGHDT and CDR2 is YNNKEL (reference sequence). The CDR3 extends over 13 amino acids.

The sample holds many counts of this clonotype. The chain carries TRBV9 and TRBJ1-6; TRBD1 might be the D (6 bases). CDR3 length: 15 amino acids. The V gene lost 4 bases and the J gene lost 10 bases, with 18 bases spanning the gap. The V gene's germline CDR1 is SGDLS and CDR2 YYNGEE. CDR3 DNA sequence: TGTGCCAGCAGCATAGAAGGGGGTGGAGGATCACCCCTCCACTTT. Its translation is CASSIEGGGGSPLHF.

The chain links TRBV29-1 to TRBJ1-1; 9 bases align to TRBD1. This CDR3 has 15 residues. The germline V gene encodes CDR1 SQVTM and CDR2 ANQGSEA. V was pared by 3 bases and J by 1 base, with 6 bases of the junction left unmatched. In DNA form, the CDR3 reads TGCAGCGTTGAGGGTACAGGGGGCGCGAACACTGAAGCTTTCTTT. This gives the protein CSVEGTGGANTEAFF.

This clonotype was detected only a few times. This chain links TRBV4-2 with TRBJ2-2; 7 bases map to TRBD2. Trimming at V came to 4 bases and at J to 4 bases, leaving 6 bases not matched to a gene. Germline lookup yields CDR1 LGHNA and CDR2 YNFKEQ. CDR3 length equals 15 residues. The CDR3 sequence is CASSLAGVVTGELFF. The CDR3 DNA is TGTGCCAGCAGCCTCGCGGGGGTGGTCACCGGGGAGCTGTTTTTT.

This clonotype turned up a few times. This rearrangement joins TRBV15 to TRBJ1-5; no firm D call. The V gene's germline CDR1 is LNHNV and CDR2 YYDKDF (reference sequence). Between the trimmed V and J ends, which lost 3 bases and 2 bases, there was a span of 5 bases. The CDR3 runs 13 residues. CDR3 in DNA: TGTGCCACCAGCAGGAGTGGCAATCAGCCCCAGCATTTT. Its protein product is CATSRSGNQPQHF.

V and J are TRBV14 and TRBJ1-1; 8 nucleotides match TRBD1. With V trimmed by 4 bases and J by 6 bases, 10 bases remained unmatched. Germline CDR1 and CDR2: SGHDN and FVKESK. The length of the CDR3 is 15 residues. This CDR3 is CASSLRTGSGAEAFF. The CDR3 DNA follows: TGTGCCAGCAGCCTCCGGACAGGGTCTGGCGCTGAAGCTTTCTTT.

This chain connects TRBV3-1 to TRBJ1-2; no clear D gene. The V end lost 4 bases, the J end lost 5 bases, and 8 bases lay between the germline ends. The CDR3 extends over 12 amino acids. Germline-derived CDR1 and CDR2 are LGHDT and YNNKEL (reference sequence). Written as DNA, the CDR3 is TGTGCCAGCAGCCGGAGGTTATATGGCTACACCTTC. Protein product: CASSRRLYGYTF.

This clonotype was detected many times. CDR3 sequence: CASSTSGNTEAFF. The CDR3 DNA reads TGTGCCAGCAGCACATCCGGGAACACTGAAGCTTTCTTT. The V call is TRBV3-1, the J call TRBJ1-1, with unresolved D. Trimming cost V 5 bases and J 1 base, with 8 bases left between them. This CDR3 region has 13 residues. Germline V gene lookup returns CDR1 LGHDT and CDR2 YNNKEL (reference sequence). The full variable domain, rest sourced from reference TRBV3-1 and TRBJ1-1, is DTAVSQTPKYLVTQMGNDKSIKCEQNLGHDTMYWYKQDSKKFLKIMFSYNNKELIINETVPNRFSPKSPDKAHLNLHINSLELGDSAVYFCASSTSGNTEAFFGQGTRLTVV.

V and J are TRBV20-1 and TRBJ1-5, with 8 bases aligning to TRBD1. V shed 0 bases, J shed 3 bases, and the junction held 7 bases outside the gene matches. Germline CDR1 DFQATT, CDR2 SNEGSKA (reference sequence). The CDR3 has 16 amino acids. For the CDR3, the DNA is TGCAGTGCTAGAGAAGAGACAGGGGCTCACAATCAGCCCCAGCATTTT. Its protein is CSAREETGAHNQPQHF.

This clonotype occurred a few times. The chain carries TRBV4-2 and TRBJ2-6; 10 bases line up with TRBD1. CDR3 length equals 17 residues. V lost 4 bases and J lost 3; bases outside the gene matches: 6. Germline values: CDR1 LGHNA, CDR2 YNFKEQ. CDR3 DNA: TGTGCCAGCAGCCGACAGGGGGCGCAAGATGGGGCCAACGTCCTGACTTTC. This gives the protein CASSRQGAQDGANVLTF.

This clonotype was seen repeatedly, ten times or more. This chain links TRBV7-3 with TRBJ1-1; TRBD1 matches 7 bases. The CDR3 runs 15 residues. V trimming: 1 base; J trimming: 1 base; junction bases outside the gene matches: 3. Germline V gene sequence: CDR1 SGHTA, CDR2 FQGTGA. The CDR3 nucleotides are TGTGCCAGCAGCTTAAGACAGGGCCCGAACACTGAAGCTTTCTTT. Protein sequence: CASSLRQGPNTEAFF.

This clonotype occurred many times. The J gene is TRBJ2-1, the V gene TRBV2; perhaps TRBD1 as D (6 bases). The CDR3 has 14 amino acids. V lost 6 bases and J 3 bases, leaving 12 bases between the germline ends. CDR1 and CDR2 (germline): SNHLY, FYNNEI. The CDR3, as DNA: TGTGCCAGCAGCACAGGGACGTTCTACAATGAGCAGTTCTTC. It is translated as CASSTGTFYNEQFF.

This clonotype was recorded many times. CDR3 amino acids: CASSLAATDTQYF. In DNA, the CDR3 is TGTGCCAGCAGCTTAGCGGCTACAGATACGCAGTATTTT. The J gene is TRBJ2-3, the V gene TRBV7-9; no firm D call. The CDR3 sequence is 13 residues long. Germline CDR1 and CDR2: SEHNR and FQNEAQ (reference sequence). Trimming took off 0 bases at V and 3 bases at J, with 4 bases between the two ends.

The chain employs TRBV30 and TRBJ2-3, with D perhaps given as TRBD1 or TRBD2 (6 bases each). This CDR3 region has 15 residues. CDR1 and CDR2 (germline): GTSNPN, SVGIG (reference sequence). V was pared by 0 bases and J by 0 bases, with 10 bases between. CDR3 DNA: TGTGCCTGGAGTGTTGGAGGGACAAGCACAGATACGCAGTATTTT. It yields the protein CAWSVGGTSTDTQYF.

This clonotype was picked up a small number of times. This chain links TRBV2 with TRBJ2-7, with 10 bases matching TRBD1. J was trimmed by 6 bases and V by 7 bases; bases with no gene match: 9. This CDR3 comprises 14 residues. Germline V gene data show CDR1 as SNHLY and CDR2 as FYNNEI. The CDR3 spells CASTQLGQGSEQYF. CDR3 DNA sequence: TGTGCCAGCACCCAACTGGGACAGGGGAGCGAGCAGTACTTC.

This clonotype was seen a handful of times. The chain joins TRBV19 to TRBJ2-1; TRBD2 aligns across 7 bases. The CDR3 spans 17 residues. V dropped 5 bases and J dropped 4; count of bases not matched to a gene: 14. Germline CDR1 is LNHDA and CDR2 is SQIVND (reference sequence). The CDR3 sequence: CASSPFPPGTIYNEQFF. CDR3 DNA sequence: TGTGCCAGTAGTCCTTTTCCGCCGGGGACTATATACAATGAGCAGTTCTTC.

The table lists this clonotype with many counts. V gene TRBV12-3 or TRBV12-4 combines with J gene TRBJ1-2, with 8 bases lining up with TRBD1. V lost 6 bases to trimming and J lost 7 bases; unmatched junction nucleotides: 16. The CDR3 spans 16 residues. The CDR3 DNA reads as TGTGCCAGCAGCCATACACCGGACAGGGTGGGTTCTGGCTACACCTTC. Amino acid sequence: CASSHTPDRVGSGYTF.

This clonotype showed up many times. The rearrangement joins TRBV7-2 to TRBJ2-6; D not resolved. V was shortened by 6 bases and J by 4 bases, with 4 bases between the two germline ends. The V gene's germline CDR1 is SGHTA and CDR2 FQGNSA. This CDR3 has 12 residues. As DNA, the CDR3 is TGTGCCAGCAGAGGCGGGGCCAACGTCCTGACTTTC. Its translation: CASRGGANVLTF.

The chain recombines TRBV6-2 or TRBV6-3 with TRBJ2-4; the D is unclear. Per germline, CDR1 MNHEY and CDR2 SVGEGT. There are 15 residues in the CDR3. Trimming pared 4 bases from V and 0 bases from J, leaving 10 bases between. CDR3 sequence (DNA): TGTGCCAGCAGTTTCTTAGACCTAGCCAAAAACATTCAGTACTTC. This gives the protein CASSFLDLAKNIQYF.

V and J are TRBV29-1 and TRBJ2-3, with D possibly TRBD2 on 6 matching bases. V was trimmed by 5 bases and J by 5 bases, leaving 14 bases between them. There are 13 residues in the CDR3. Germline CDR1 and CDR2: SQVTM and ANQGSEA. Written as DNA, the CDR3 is TGCAGCGTTTATGTCCCCGGGGGAGATACGCAGTATTTT. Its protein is CSVYVPGGDTQYF.

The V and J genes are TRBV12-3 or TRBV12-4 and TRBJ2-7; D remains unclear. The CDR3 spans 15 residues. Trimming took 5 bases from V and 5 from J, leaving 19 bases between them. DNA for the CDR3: TGTGCCAGCAGTCCCGAGACCGCGAGAAGCCACGAGCAGTACTTC. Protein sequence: CASSPETARSHEQYF.

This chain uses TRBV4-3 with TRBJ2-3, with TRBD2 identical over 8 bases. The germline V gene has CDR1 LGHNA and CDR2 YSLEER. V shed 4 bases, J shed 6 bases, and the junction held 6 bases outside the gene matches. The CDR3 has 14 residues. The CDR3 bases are TGCGCCAGCAGCCCCGGACTAGCATTGGATACGCAGTATTTT. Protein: CASSPGLALDTQYF.

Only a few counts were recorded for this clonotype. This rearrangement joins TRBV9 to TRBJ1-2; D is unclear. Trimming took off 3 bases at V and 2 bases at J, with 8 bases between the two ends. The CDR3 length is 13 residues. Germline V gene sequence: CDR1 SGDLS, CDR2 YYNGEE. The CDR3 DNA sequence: TGTGCCAGCAGCGGAGGCCCCAACTATGGCTACACCTTC. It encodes CASSGGPNYGYTF.